These 5 T cell receptor beta chains were all obtained from the same sample, sequenced in a study of blood T cell repertoires in COVID-19. Assay: immunoSEQ multiplex PCR; the TCRdb copy retains only in-frame clones and omits some. The repertoire consists of 85,000 to 130,000 clones, with 84% occurring once and the leading ten covering 11% to 15%. The material sequenced was peripheral blood. These receptors all stem from a woman aged 55-69 years with acute or convalescent COVID-19.

The gene calls are TRBV7-2 and TRBJ1-4; 7 bases are shared with TRBD1. This CDR3 is built from 17 residues. V shed 2 bases, J shed 8 bases, and the junction held 14 bases outside the gene matches. Germline assignment: CDR1 SGHTA and CDR2 FQGNSA. The CDR3 DNA follows: TGTGCCAGCAGCTTAATGTCCTCGGGACAGCCTCGGGAAAAACTGTTTTTT. Protein: CASSLMSSGQPREKLFF.

The chain has TRBV7-2 and TRBJ2-5; TRBD2 matches at 8 bases. The germline gives CDR1 SGHTA, CDR2 FQGNSA. J was trimmed by 5 bases and V by 1 base; bases with no gene match: 3. The length of the CDR3 is 14 residues. Here the CDR3 reads CASSLELAVETQYF. Here the CDR3 DNA reads TGTGCCAGCAGCTTAGAACTAGCGGTTGAGACCCAGTACTTC. The entire variable domain, with the rest obtained from reference TRBV7-2 and TRBJ2-5, is as follows: GAGVSQSPSNKVTEKGKDVELRCDPISGHTALYWYRQSLGQGLEFLIYFQGNSAPDKSGLPSDRFSAERTGGSVSTLTIQRTQQEDSAVYLCASSLELAVETQYFGPGTRLLVL.

The genes are TRBV3-1 (or the pseudogene TRBV3-2) and TRBJ2-5, with 8 positions matching TRBD1. Trimming removed 5 bases from V and 2 bases from J; junction bases left unmatched: 4. This CDR3 comprises 14 residues. CDR1 and CDR2 from the germline V gene are LGHDT and YNNKEL (reference sequence). The CDR3 bases are TGTGCCAGCAGCATCCGACAGGGGCAAGAGACCCAGTACTTC. This encodes CASSIRQGQETQYF.

As DNA, the CDR3 is TGTGCCAGCAGCTTTAGGGGGCTTAGTAGCACAGATACGCAGTATTTT. It encodes CASSFRGLSSTDTQYF. The gene calls are TRBV5-5 and TRBJ2-3, with TRBD1 identical over 7 bases. The germline gives CDR1 SGHKS, CDR2 YYEKEE (reference sequence). Trimming at V came to 2 bases and at J to 0 bases, leaving 6 bases not matched to a gene. The CDR3 sequence is 16 residues long.

This clone has at least ten counts. This sequence joins TRBV10-1 and TRBJ2-1; D may be TRBD1 (5 bases). CDR3 length equals 16 residues. From germline, CDR1 is WNHNN and CDR2 SYGVQD (reference sequence). Trimming removed 2 bases at V and 8 bases at J, with 19 bases between. The CDR3 protein is CASSEISAGKRDEQFF. CDR3 in DNA: TGCGCCAGCAGTGAGATTTCTGCAGGGAAAAGAGATGAGCAGTTCTTC.